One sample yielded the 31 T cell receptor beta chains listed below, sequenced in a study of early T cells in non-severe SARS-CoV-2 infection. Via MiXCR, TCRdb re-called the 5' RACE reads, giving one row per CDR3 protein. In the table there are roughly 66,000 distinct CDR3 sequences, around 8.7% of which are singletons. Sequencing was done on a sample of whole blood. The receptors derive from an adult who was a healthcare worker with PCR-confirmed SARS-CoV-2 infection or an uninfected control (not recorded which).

The CDR3 protein is CASSLVTSGSNTGELFF. For the CDR3, the DNA is TGTGCCAGCAGCTTAGTTACTAGCGGGTCGAACACCGGGGAGCTGTTTTTT. This sequence joins TRBV7-6 and TRBJ2-2; 9 bases are a match to TRBD2. The CDR3 covers 17 residues. J was trimmed by 0 bases and V by 1 base; bases with no gene match: 3. Germline V gene lookup returns CDR1 SGHVS and CDR2 FNYEAQ. Using reference TRBV7-6 and TRBJ2-2 for the parts outside the CDR3, the full variable domain is GAGVSQSPRYKVTKRGQDVALRCDPISGHVSLYWYRQALGQGPEFLTYFNYEAQQDKSGLPNDRFSAERPEGSISTLTIQRTEQRDSAMYRCASSLVTSGSNTGELFFGEGSRLTVL.

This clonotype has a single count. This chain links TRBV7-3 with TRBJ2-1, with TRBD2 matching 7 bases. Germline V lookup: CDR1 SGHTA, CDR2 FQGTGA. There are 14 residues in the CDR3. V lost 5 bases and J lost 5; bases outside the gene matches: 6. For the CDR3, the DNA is TGTGCCAGCAGCATTAGCGGGCCGAACAATGAGCAGTTCTTC. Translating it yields CASSISGPNNEQFF. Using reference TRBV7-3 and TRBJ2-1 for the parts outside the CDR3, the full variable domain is GAGVSQTPSNKVTEKGKYVELRCDPISGHTALYWYRQSLGQGPEFLIYFQGTGAADDSGLPNDRFFAVRPEGSVSTLKIQRTERGDSAVYLCASSISGPNNEQFFGPGTRLTVL.

The chain's CDR3 is CASSPRQGNEQFF. The CDR3 DNA is TGCGCCAGCAGCCCCCGACAGGGTAATGAGCAGTTCTTC. J is TRBJ2-1 and V is TRBV5-1, with 7 bases matching TRBD1. V shed 4 bases and J 7 bases; nucleotides not matched to a gene: 5. Germline V gene lookup returns CDR1 SGHRS and CDR2 YFSETQ. The CDR3 consists of 13 residues.

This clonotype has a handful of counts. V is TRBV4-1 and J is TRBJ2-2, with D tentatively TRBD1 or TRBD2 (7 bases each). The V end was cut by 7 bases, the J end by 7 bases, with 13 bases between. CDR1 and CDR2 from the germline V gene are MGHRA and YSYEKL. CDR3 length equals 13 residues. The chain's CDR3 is CASNQGGLGELFF. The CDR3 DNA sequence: TGCGCCAGCAACCAGGGGGGGCTCGGGGAGCTGTTTTTT.

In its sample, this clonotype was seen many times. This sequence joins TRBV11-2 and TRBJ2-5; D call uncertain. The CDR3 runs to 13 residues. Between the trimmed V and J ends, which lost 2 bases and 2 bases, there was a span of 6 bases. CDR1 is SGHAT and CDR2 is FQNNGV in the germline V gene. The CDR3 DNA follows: TGTGCCAGCAGCTTACGGACGCAAGAGACCCAGTACTTC. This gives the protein CASSLRTQETQYF.

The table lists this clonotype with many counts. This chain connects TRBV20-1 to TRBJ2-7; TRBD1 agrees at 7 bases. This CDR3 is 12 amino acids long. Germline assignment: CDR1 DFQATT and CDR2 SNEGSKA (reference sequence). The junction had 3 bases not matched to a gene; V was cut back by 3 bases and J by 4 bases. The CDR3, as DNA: TGCAGTGCTAGGGGACAGCTATACGAGCAGTACTTC. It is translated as CSARGQLYEQYF.

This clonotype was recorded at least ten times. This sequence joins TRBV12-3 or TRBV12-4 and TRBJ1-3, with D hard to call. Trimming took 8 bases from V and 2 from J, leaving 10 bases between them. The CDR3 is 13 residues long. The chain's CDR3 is CASFTTAGNTIYF. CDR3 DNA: TGTGCCAGCTTCACGACTGCTGGAAACACCATATATTTT.

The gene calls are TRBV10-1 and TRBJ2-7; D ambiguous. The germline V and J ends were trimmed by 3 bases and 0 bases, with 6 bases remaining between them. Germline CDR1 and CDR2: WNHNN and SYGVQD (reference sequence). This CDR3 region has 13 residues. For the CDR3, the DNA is TGCGCCAGCAGTGAAGGGCTCTCCTACGAGCAGTACTTC. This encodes CASSEGLSYEQYF.

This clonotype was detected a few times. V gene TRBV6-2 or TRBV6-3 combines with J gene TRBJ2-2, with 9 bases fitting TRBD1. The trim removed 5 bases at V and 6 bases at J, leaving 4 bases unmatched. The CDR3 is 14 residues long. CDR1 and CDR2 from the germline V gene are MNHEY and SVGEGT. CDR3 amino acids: CASSRTGGPGELFF. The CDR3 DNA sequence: TGTGCCAGCAGTCGTACAGGGGGCCCCGGGGAGCTGTTTTTT.

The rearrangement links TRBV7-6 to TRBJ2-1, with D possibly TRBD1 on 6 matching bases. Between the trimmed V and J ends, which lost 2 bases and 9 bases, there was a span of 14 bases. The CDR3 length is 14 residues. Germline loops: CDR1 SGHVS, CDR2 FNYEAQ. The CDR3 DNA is TGTGCCAGCAGCTTAAACTCGGAGGACAGTGAGCAGTTCTTC. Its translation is CASSLNSEDSEQFF.

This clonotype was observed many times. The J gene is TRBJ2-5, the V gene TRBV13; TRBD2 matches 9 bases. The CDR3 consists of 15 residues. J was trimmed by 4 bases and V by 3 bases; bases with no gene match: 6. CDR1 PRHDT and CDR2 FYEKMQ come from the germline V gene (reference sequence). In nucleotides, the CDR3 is TGTGCCAGCAGCTTCGGCGGGAGGGTAGGAGAGACCCAGTACTTC. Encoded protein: CASSFGGRVGETQYF.

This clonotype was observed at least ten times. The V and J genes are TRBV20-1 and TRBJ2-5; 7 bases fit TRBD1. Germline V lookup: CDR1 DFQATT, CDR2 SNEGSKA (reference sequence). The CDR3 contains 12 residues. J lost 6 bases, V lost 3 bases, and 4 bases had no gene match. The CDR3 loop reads CSASSGGQTQYF. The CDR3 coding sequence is TGCAGTGCTAGCTCAGGGGGACAGACCCAGTACTTC.

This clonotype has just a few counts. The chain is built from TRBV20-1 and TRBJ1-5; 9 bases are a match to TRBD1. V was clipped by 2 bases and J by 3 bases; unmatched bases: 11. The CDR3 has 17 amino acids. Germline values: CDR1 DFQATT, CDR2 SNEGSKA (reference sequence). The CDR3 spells CSARNPGDRVPNQPQHF. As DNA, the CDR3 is TGCAGTGCTAGAAACCCAGGGGACAGGGTGCCCAATCAGCCCCAGCATTTT.

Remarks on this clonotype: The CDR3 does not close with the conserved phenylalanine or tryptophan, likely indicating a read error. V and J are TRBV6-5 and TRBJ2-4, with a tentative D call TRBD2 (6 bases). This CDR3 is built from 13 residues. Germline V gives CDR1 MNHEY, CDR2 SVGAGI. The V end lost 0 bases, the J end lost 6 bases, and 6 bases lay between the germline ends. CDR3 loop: CASSYSTRNIQYL. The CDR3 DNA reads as TGTGCCAGCAGTTACTCGACTAGAAACATTCAGTACCTC.

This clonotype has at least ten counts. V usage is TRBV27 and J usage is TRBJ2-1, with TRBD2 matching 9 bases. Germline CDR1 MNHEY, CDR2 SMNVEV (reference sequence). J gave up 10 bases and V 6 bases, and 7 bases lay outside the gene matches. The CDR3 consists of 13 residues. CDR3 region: CASRGTSSREQFF. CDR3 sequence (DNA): TGTGCCAGCAGGGGGACTAGCTCTCGGGAGCAGTTCTTC.

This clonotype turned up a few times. Written as DNA, the CDR3 is TGTGCCAGCAGTACCGGGACATGGTTTTCAACTAATGAAAAACTGTTTTTT. It encodes CASSTGTWFSTNEKLFF. The chain is built from TRBV12-3 or TRBV12-4 and TRBJ1-4, with a possible D match to TRBD1 (6 bases). There are 17 residues in the CDR3. V was pared by 5 bases and J by 0 bases, with 16 bases between.

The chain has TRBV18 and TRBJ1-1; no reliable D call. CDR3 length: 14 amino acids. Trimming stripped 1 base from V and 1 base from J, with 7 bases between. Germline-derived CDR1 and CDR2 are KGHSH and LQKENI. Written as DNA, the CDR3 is TGTGCCAGCTCACCACTCGCGCCGAACACTGAAGCTTTCTTT. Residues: CASSPLAPNTEAFF. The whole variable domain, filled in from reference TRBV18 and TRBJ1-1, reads NAGVMQNPRHLVRRRGQEARLRCSPMKGHSHVYWYRQLPEEGLKFMVYLQKENIIDESGMPKERFSAEFPKEGPSILRIQQVVRGDSAAYFCASSPLAPNTEAFFGQGTRLTVV.

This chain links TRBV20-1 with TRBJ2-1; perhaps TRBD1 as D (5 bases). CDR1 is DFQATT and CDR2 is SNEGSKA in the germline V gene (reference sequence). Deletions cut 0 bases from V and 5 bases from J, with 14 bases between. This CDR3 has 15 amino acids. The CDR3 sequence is CSARDLAGPNNEQFF. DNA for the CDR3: TGCAGTGCTAGAGATTTGGCAGGGCCAAACAATGAGCAGTTCTTC.

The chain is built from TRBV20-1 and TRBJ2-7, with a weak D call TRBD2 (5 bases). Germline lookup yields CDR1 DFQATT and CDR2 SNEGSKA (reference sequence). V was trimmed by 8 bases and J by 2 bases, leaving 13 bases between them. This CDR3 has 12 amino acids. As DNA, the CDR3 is TGCAGTACGGGAAGTTACGCCTACGAGCAGTACTTC. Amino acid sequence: CSTGSYAYEQYF.

This CDR3 reads CASSIQGGDEQYF. The CDR3 DNA follows: TGTGCCAGCAGCATACAGGGTGGCGACGAGCAGTACTTC. The chain links TRBV7-2 to TRBJ2-7; weak D call: TRBD1 (6 bases). CDR1 and CDR2 from the germline V gene are SGHTA and FQGNSA. The V and J ends lost 5 bases and 5 bases respectively, with 13 bases between them. The CDR3 consists of 13 residues.

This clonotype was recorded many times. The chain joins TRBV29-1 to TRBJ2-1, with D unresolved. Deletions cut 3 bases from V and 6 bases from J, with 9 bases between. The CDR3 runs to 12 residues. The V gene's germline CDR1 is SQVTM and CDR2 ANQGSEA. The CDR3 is CSVETPTNEQFF. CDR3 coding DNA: TGCAGCGTTGAGACCCCCACCAATGAGCAGTTCTTC.

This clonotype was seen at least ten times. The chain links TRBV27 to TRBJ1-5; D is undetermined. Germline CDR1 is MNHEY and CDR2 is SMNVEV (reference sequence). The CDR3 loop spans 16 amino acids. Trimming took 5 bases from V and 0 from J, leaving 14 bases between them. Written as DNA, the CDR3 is TGTGCCAGCAGTCCTAATGGCCTAGATAGCAATCAGCCCCAGCATTTT. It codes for CASSPNGLDSNQPQHF.

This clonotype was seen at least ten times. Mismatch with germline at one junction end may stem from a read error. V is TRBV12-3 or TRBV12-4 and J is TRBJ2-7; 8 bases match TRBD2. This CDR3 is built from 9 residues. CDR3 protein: CASRVAGNF. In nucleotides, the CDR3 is TGTGCCAGCAGGGTAGCGGGGAACTTC.

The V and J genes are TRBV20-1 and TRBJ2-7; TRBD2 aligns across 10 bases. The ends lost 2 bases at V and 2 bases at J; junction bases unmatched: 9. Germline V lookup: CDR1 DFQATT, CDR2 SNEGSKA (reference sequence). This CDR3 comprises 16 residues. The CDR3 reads CSARSPTSGNPYEQYF. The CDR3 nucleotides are TGCAGTGCTAGATCCCCAACTAGCGGGAATCCCTACGAGCAGTACTTC.

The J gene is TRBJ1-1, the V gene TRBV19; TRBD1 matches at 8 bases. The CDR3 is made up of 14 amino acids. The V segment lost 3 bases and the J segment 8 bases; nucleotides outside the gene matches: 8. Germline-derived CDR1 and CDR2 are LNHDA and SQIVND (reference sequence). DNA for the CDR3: TGTGCCAGTAGTATTTCCGGGACAGGCTCCGAAGCTTTCTTT. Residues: CASSISGTGSEAFF.

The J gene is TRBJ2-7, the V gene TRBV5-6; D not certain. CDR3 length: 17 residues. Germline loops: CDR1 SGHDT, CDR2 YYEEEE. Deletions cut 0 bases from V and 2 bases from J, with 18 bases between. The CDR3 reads CASSLDPLRVQTYEQYF. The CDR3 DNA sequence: TGTGCCAGCAGCTTGGACCCACTCCGTGTACAGACCTACGAGCAGTACTTC. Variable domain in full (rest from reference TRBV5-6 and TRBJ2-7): DAGVTQSPTHLIKTRGQQVTLRCSPKSGHDTVSWYQQALGQGPQFIFQYYEEEERQRGNFPDRFSGHQFPNYSSELNVNALLLGDSALYLCASSLDPLRVQTYEQYFGPGTRLTVT.

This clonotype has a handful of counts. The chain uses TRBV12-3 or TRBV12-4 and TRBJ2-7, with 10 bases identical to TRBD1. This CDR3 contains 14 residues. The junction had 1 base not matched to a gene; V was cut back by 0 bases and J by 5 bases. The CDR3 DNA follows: TGTGCCAGCAGTTTAGCGGACAGGGGGAACGAGCAGTACTTC. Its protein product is CASSLADRGNEQYF.

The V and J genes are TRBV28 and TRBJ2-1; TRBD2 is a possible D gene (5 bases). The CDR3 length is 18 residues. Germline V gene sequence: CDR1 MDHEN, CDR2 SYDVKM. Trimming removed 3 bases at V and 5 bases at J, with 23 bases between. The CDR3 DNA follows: TGTGCCAGCAGTTTCGTCCCCCTAGCCCAAGGTAGGGACAATGAGCAGTTCTTC. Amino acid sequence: CASSFVPLAQGRDNEQFF.

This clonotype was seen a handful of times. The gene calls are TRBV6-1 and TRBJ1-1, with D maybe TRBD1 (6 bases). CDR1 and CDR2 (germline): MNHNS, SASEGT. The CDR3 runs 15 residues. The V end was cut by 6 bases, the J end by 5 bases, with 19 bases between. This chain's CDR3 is CASSRGATGGTEAFF. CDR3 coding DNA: TGTGCCAGCAGCCGTGGGGCGACAGGAGGGACTGAAGCTTTCTTT.

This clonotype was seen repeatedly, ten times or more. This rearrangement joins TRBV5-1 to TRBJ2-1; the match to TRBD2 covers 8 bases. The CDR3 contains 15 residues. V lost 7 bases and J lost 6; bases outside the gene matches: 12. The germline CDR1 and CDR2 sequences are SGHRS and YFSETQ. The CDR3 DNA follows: TGCGCCAGCGGGGCGCGGCGGGGGGTATCCAATGAGCAGTTCTTC. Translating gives CASGARRGVSNEQFF.

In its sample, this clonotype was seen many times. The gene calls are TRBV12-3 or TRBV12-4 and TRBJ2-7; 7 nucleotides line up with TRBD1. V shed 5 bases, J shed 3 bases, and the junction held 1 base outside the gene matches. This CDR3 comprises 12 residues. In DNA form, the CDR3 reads TGTGCCAGCAGTAGGACAGGCTACGAGCAGTACTTC. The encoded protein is CASSRTGYEQYF.